These 22 T cell receptor beta chains came from one sample sequenced in a study of shared clonotypes between healthy human individuals. Terminally differentiated effector memory CD45RA+ cells were excluded by CCR7 positive selection of CD45RO-negative cells. The table came from immunoSEQ multiplex PCR; TCRdb's copy has only in-frame clones and leaves some out. The sample shows almost 700,000 clones, about 90% of them seen only once. Sequenced input: naive CD8+ T cells sorted from blood. These receptors were taken from a man aged 30 to 45 in good health.

The chain couples TRBV19 to TRBJ1-1, with a weak D call TRBD1 (6 bases). CDR1 is LNHDA and CDR2 is SQIVND in the germline V gene (reference sequence). V was pared by 6 bases and J by 2 bases, with 16 bases between. The CDR3 has 15 amino acids. CDR3 DNA: TGTGCCAGTAGGACAATCGACAGGTTAAACACTGAAGCTTTCTTT. This sequence encodes CASRTIDRLNTEAFF.

The genes are TRBV10-1 and TRBJ2-1; D is unclear. Trimming pared 3 bases from V and 2 bases from J, leaving 17 bases between. Germline CDR1 is WNHNN and CDR2 is SYGVQD (reference sequence). This CDR3 has 17 residues. CDR3 DNA sequence: TGCGCCAGCAGTGACTTTCAGCTAGGAGTGACCTACAATGAGCAGTTCTTC. It is translated as CASSDFQLGVTYNEQFF.

The V call is TRBV7-9, the J call TRBJ1-1; perhaps TRBD1 as D (6 bases). Germline V CDR1 and CDR2: SEHNR, FQNEAQ (reference sequence). The CDR3 covers 16 residues. V was cut by 2 bases and J by 3 bases, with 16 bases left in between. The CDR3 DNA follows: TGTGCCAGCAGCTTATCTCTCGCGGACAGACACACTGAAGCTTTCTTT. Protein product: CASSLSLADRHTEAFF.

The chain has TRBV7-9 and TRBJ2-7, with a possible D match to TRBD1 (6 bases). Germline V gives CDR1 SEHNR, CDR2 FQNEAQ (reference sequence). The V and J ends lost 1 base and 3 bases respectively, with 16 bases between them. The CDR3 has 16 residues. CDR3 in DNA: TGTGCCAGCAGCTTAGTTGGGCAGGGGCTGTTCTACGAGCAGTACTTC. Translating gives CASSLVGQGLFYEQYF.

This clone appeared once. The chain employs TRBV5-6 and TRBJ2-7; 8 nucleotides agree with TRBD1. The CDR3 covers 15 residues. V was pared by 5 bases and J by 4 bases, with 11 bases of the junction left unmatched. CDR1 is SGHDT and CDR2 is YYEEEE in the germline V gene. The CDR3 here is CASSRTGYGVYEQYF. CDR3 bases: TGTGCCAGCAGTCGGACAGGGTATGGGGTTTACGAGCAGTACTTC.

The genes are TRBV6-1 and TRBJ2-3; D not certain. V lost 7 bases and J lost 0, with 8 bases in between. This CDR3 has 13 amino acids. The V gene's germline CDR1 is MNHNS and CDR2 SASEGT. This CDR3 is CASKFDSTDTQYF. DNA for the CDR3: TGTGCCAGCAAGTTCGACAGCACAGATACGCAGTATTTT.

The gene calls are TRBV7-9 and TRBJ2-2; the D gene is possibly TRBD1 (6 bases). Trimming cost V 3 bases and J 0 bases, with 8 bases left between them. This CDR3 spans 15 amino acids. Germline CDR1 SEHNR, CDR2 FQNEAQ (reference sequence). CDR3 DNA: TGTGCCAGCAGCTTCGGACAGCCGAACACCGGGGAGCTGTTTTTT. Its protein product is CASSFGQPNTGELFF.

The chain's CDR3 is CASSFPRGQGALSYEQYF. The CDR3 DNA follows: TGTGCCAGCAGCTTCCCCAGGGGACAGGGGGCGCTTAGTTACGAGCAGTACTTC. The chain links TRBV7-9 to TRBJ2-7, with 12 bases that match TRBD1. Germline CDR1 SEHNR, CDR2 FQNEAQ (reference sequence). CDR3 length: 18 amino acids. V was clipped by 3 bases and J by 4 bases; unmatched bases: 13.

The gene calls are TRBV5-5 and TRBJ1-3, with D perhaps TRBD1 (5 bases). From germline, CDR1 is SGHKS and CDR2 YYEKEE (reference sequence). Trimming removed 2 bases from V and 2 bases from J, with 23 bases in between. The CDR3 extends over 19 amino acids. The chain's CDR3 is CASSFSNSYRQSAGNTIYF. The DNA of the CDR3 is TGTGCCAGCAGCTTCTCGAACTCCTACAGACAGAGCGCTGGAAACACCATATATTTT. Variable domain in full (rest from reference TRBV5-5 and TRBJ1-3): DAGVTQSPTHLIKTRGQQVTLRCSPISGHKSVSWYQQVLGQGPQFIFQYYEKEERGRGNFPDRFSARQFPNYSSELNVNALLLGDSALYLCASSFSNSYRQSAGNTIYFGEGSWLTVV.

V usage is TRBV2 and J usage is TRBJ2-1; maybe TRBD1 (5 bases). Germline assignment: CDR1 SNHLY and CDR2 FYNNEI. CDR3 length: 15 amino acids. The V gene lost 4 bases and the J gene lost 5 bases, with 15 bases spanning the gap. CDR3 sequence (DNA): TGTGCCAGCAGTGTGGTCATTGGGGCGCACAATGAGCAGTTCTTC. Protein: CASSVVIGAHNEQFF.

This clone is classed as medium-sized. The V call is TRBV4-1, the J call TRBJ1-2; 10 bases agree with TRBD1. V lost 4 bases and J lost 5; bases outside the gene matches: 16. In germline, CDR1 is MGHRA, CDR2 YSYEKL. The CDR3 has 18 amino acids. CDR3 sequence: CASSRLPGTGDTFYGYTF. CDR3 DNA: TGCGCCAGCAGCCGACTGCCCGGGACAGGGGATACTTTTTATGGCTACACCTTC.

The chain joins TRBV27 to TRBJ1-1; D unresolved. The CDR3 is made up of 9 amino acids. V was pared by 8 bases and J by 11 bases, with 9 bases between. Germline V gives CDR1 MNHEY, CDR2 SMNVEV (reference sequence). The CDR3 bases are TGTGCCAGCCTCCCCCGGGCTTTCTTT. This codes for CASLPRAFF.

V is TRBV6-4 and J is TRBJ1-1; D not resolved. The CDR3 contains 17 residues. Trimming took off 3 bases at V and 3 bases at J, with 20 bases between the two ends. Germline V gene lookup returns CDR1 MRHNA and CDR2 SNTAGT. The CDR3: CASSESLSLVGDTEAFF. CDR3 DNA: TGTGCCAGCAGTGAAAGTTTAAGCCTCGTCGGGGACACTGAAGCTTTCTTT.

This chain joins TRBV14 and TRBJ2-3; tentatively, D is TRBD2 (7 bases). Germline lookup yields CDR1 SGHDN and CDR2 FVKESK. V gave up 4 bases and J gave up 6 bases, with 17 bases separating them. The CDR3 is made up of 15 amino acids. In nucleotides, the CDR3 is TGTGCCAGCAGCCGGGGGGGCAGCCCACCGGATACGCAGTATTTT. This translates into CASSRGGSPPDTQYF.

As to this clone: The same CDR3 is also encoded by other DNA sequences in this sample. The chain is built from TRBV7-6 and TRBJ2-3, with 12 bases identical to TRBD2. Unmatched junction bases numbered 3, after V lost 1 base and J lost 4 bases. Germline values: CDR1 SGHVS, CDR2 FNYEAQ. The CDR3 runs 16 residues. DNA of the CDR3: TGTGCCAGCAGCTTAGAACTAGCGGGAGGACCAGATACGCAGTATTTT. Protein product: CASSLELAGGPDTQYF.

CDR3 bases: TGCGCCAGCAGCTTGGCTATTGCGGGAGAGGCCTACAATGAGCAGTTCTTC. It encodes CASSLAIAGEAYNEQFF. The V call is TRBV5-1, the J call TRBJ2-1, with TRBD2 matching over 7 bases. The J segment lost 2 bases and the V segment lost 0 bases, leaving 8 bases of the junction unmatched. The CDR3 has 17 amino acids. Looked up from germline, CDR1 is SGHRS and CDR2 is YFSETQ.

Worth noting for this clone: Within the sample, other DNA sequences also encode this same CDR3. The chain has TRBV20-1 and TRBJ2-7; D remains unclear. Per germline, CDR1 DFQATT and CDR2 SNEGSKA (reference sequence). V was shortened by 1 base and J by 0 bases, with 1 base between the two germline ends. This CDR3 comprises 11 residues. CDR3 amino acids: CSARASYEQYF. The CDR3 DNA sequence: TGCAGTGCTAGAGCCTCCTACGAGCAGTACTTC.

This chain uses TRBV6-6 with TRBJ2-2, with D possibly TRBD2 on 5 matching bases. The germline V and J ends were trimmed by 8 bases and 7 bases, with 11 bases remaining between them. Germline assignment: CDR1 MNHNY and CDR2 SVGAGI (reference sequence). The CDR3 consists of 12 residues. The CDR3 nucleotides are TGTGCCAGCGGGGTGGAGGTCGGGGAGCTGTTTTTT. It codes for CASGVEVGELFF.

The J gene is TRBJ1-4, the V gene TRBV4-2; weak D call: TRBD1 (5 bases). The V end was cut by 0 bases, the J end by 7 bases, with 12 bases between. The CDR3 is 15 amino acids. Germline CDR1 LGHNA, CDR2 YNFKEQ. The CDR3 DNA is TGTGCCAGCAGCCAAGAAAGGGGAGGAGGTGAAAAACTGTTTTTT. Translation: CASSQERGGGEKLFF.

The chain is built from TRBV4-3 and TRBJ2-2; 9 nucleotides match TRBD2. The CDR3 runs 17 residues. Germline trimming cut 0 bases from V and 7 bases from J; bases unmatched to any gene: 9. CDR1 is LGHNA and CDR2 is YSLEER in the germline V gene. The CDR3 is CASSQDIIAGANGELFF. The CDR3 DNA sequence: TGCGCCAGCAGCCAAGATATAATAGCGGGAGCGAACGGGGAGCTGTTTTTT.

The chain has TRBV18 and TRBJ2-7, with TRBD1 matching 7 bases. The CDR3 is made up of 13 amino acids. V was pared by 6 bases and J by 4 bases, with 6 bases of the junction left unmatched. Per the germline V gene, CDR1 is KGHSH and CDR2 is LQKENI. CDR3 amino acids: CASSTDRAYEQYF. In DNA form, the CDR3 reads TGTGCCAGCTCTACAGACAGGGCTTACGAGCAGTACTTC.

The J gene is TRBJ2-1, the V gene TRBV5-1; 11 positions agree with TRBD2. V lost 3 bases to trimming and J lost 12 bases; unmatched junction nucleotides: 11. Germline V CDR1 and CDR2: SGHRS, YFSETQ. This CDR3 comprises 15 residues. CDR3 sequence: CASSWLTSGESPQFF. CDR3 nucleotide sequence: TGCGCCAGCAGCTGGCTGACTAGCGGGGAGTCCCCGCAGTTCTTC. The entire variable domain, with the rest obtained from reference TRBV5-1 and TRBJ2-1, is as follows: KAGVTQTPRYLIKTRGQQVTLSCSPISGHRSVSWYQQTPGQGLQFLFEYFSETQRNKGNFPGRFSGRQFSNSRSEMNVSTLELGDSALYLCASSWLTSGESPQFFGPGTRLTVL.